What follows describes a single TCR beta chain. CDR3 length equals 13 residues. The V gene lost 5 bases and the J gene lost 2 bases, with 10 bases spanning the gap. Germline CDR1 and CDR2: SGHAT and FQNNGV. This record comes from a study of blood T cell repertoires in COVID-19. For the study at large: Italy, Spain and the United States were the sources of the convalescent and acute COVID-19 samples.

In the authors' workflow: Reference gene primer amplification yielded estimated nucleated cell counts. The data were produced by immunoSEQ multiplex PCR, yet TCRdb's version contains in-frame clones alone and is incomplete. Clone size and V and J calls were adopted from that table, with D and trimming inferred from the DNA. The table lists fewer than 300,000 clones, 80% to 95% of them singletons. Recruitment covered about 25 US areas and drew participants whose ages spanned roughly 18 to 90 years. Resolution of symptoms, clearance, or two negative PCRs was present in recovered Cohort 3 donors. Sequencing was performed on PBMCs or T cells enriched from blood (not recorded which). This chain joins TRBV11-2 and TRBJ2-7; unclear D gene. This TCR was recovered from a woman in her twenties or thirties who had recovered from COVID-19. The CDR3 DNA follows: TGTGCCAGCAGCCCGAGCGAGCCCTACGAGCAGTACTTC. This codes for CASSPSEPYEQYF.